One and the same sample provided the 4 T cell receptor beta chains below, sequenced in a study of tumor-infiltrating lymphocytes in primary liver carcinoma. The roughly 17-31 mg bulk tissue piece was not sorted before simultaneous RNA and DNA extraction. TCR beta cDNA came from roughly 0.45 ug total RNA, primed with a constant-region primer. Sequencing libraries for TCR beta derived from three nested multiplex PCR rounds that used slightly modified ARM-PCR. For roughly 10 cycles apiece, the opening two PCR rounds ran with TRBV1-TRBV30 forward primers and a C-beta reverse primer. TCRdb ran MiXCR on the multiplex PCR reads and lists one entry per CDR3 protein. The profile shows tens of thousands of distinct CDR3 sequences, 60% to 75% of them singletons. Material for sequencing was liver tumor tissue from sampling region 4. Stated subset: tumor region T4, right-lateral pole. All receptors derive from a man aged 40-50 years with primary liver carcinoma and hepatitis B virus infection.

A note on this clonotype: A read error may explain this, as a much larger clone is one base away. This chain connects TRBV5-1 to TRBJ2-2, with 8 positions matching TRBD2. The CDR3 is made up of 15 amino acids. Germline V gene data show CDR1 as SGHRS and CDR2 as YFSETQ. The DNA of the CDR3 is TGCGCCTGCAGCCCCCGGGGGGGGGACACCGGGGAGCTGTTTTTT. Translating it yields CACSPRGGDTGELFF.

Of note for this clonotype: A much larger clone lies one base from this, so it may be a read error. This chain uses TRBV29-1 with TRBJ2-1, with 11 bases that match TRBD1. The CDR3 runs 13 residues. CDR1 and CDR2 (germline): SQVTM, ANQGSEA. The CDR3 loop reads CSADRDRGDERFF. The CDR3 nucleotides are TGCAGCGCGGACCGGGACAGGGGGGATGAGCGGTTCTTC.

With regard to this clonotype: Compared with germline, one end of the junction differs, possibly owing to a read error. The V gene is TRBV4-1, the J gene TRBJ2-1, with D tentatively TRBD2 (6 bases). Germline V gene data show CDR1 as MGHRA and CDR2 as YSYEKL. The CDR3 is 15 residues long. The CDR3 is CTSGQDPREDNEQFF. The CDR3 nucleotides read TGCACCAGCGGCCAAGATCCCAGGGAGGACAATGAGCAGTTCTTC.

Points on this clonotype: One end of the junction varies from germline; a read error may be responsible. This sequence joins TRBV11-2 and TRBJ2-7, with 10 nucleotides matching TRBD2. This CDR3 has 19 amino acids. CDR1 SGHAT and CDR2 FQNNGV come from the germline V gene. This CDR3 is CGSSLISSGRPDPPYEQCF. CDR3 coding DNA: TGTGGCAGCAGCTTAATTAGTAGCGGGAGGCCCGACCCTCCCTACGAGCAATGCTTC.